This T cell receptor beta chain comes out of a study of blood T cells in healthy people across ages. Whole-study results and caveats: The study regarded diversity estimates from one million T cells as underestimates.

This clonotype has a handful of counts. Its antigen is unknown. A second roughly 7 to 11 cycle PCR used barcoded and J-beta primers. TCRdb fed the 5' RACE reads into MiXCR, producing one record per CDR3 protein. The sample contains about 1,500,000 distinct CDR3 sequences, 42% of which appear only once. The receptor's source is a woman between 18 and 29 years old in good health. Material: blood.

CDR3 residues: CASSQVPNGEEKLFF. In DNA, the CDR3 is TGCGCCAGCAGCCAAGTCCCGAACGGGGAAGAAAAACTGTTTTTT. V usage is TRBV4-1 and J usage is TRBJ1-4; D is unclear. CDR1 and CDR2 (germline): MGHRA, YSYEKL. Trimming shortened V by 1 base and J by 8 bases, and 14 bases separated the two germline ends. The length of the CDR3 is 15 residues.